These 20 T cell receptor beta chains were all obtained from the same sample, sequenced in a study of blood T cells in healthy people across ages. Alongside a J-beta primer mix, a sample-barcoded 5' primer served in a second PCR lasting roughly 7 to 12 cycles. TCRdb itself ran the 5' RACE reads through MiXCR, one entry per CDR3 protein. The table has roughly 1,800,000 distinct CDR3 sequences, 40% to 55% seen once. Sequenced input: blood. The receptors were gathered from a woman aged 40 to 50 in good health.

This sequence joins TRBV6-2 or TRBV6-3 and TRBJ2-4; D gene uncertain. V was cut by 6 bases and J by 0 bases, with 18 bases left in between. Germline CDR1 reads MNHEY; CDR2 reads SVGEGT. This CDR3 is built from 17 residues. CDR3 sequence (DNA): TGTGCCAGCAGGGACGGACGAATGAGTCTAGCCAAAAACATTCAGTACTTC. Amino acids: CASRDGRMSLAKNIQYF.

The chain combines TRBV27 with TRBJ2-5, with D tentatively TRBD1 (6 bases). The germline V and J ends were trimmed by 6 bases and 6 bases, with 11 bases remaining between them. Germline V gives CDR1 MNHEY, CDR2 SMNVEV (reference sequence). This CDR3 has 12 amino acids. The CDR3 is CASSPWGQTQYF. The CDR3 coding sequence is TGTGCCAGCAGCCCCTGGGGGCAGACCCAGTACTTC.

In its sample, this clonotype was seen a few times. V is TRBV6-1 and J is TRBJ2-1, with 10 bases fitting TRBD2. The CDR3 spans 11 residues. The germline gives CDR1 MNHNS, CDR2 SASEGT. The V and J ends lost 11 bases and 12 bases, in that order; junction bases with no gene match: 7. The CDR3 region is CAWGTSAVQFF. CDR3 DNA: TGTGCCTGGGGGACTAGCGCAGTGCAGTTCTTC.

V usage is TRBV7-3 and J usage is TRBJ2-1; 7 bases match TRBD2. The CDR3 has 17 amino acids. Trimming took 4 bases from V and 3 from J; bases not matched to a gene: 12. Germline V CDR1 and CDR2: SGHTA, FQGTGA. Written as DNA, the CDR3 is TGTGCCAGCAGCTCCGGGACTATCTCTACACTCTACAATGAGCAGTTCTTC. Translated: CASSSGTISTLYNEQFF. Full variable domain (rest looked up from reference TRBV7-3 and TRBJ2-1): GAGVSQTPSNKVTEKGKYVELRCDPISGHTALYWYRQSLGQGPEFLIYFQGTGAADDSGLPNDRFFAVRPEGSVSTLKIQRTERGDSAVYLCASSSGTISTLYNEQFFGPGTRLTVL.

The chain is built from TRBV7-9 and TRBJ1-2; 8 nucleotides align to TRBD1. The ends lost 0 bases at V and 4 bases at J; junction bases unmatched: 7. Germline V gene sequence: CDR1 SEHNR, CDR2 FQNEAQ (reference sequence). The CDR3 extends over 16 amino acids. CDR3 DNA: TGTGCCAGCAGCTTAGCGGGCGGTACAGGGGGCTATGGCTACACCTTC. Translating gives CASSLAGGTGGYGYTF.

This clonotype was counted a few times. The rearrangement joins TRBV7-2 to TRBJ2-5, with D possibly matching TRBD1 (6 bases). CDR3 length equals 14 residues. Trimming left V 4 bases short and J 2 bases short, with 11 bases between. Germline-derived CDR1 and CDR2 are SGHTA and FQGNSA. The chain's CDR3 is CASSSDGQQETQYF. In nucleotides, the CDR3 is TGTGCCAGCAGCTCAGACGGACAGCAAGAGACCCAGTACTTC. Combining the CDR3 with reference TRBV7-2 and TRBJ2-5 gives the whole variable domain GAGVSQSPSNKVTEKGKDVELRCDPISGHTALYWYRQSLGQGLEFLIYFQGNSAPDKSGLPSDRFSAERTGGSVSTLTIQRTQQEDSAVYLCASSSDGQQETQYFGPGTRLLVL.

The chain has TRBV4-3 and TRBJ2-5, with TRBD1 matching over 11 bases. CDR3 length equals 15 residues. In germline, CDR1 is LGHNA, CDR2 YSLEER. Trimming removed 1 base from V and 6 bases from J; junction bases left unmatched: 4. The CDR3 reads CASSQGTGGAQTQYF. The CDR3 DNA sequence: TGCGCCAGCAGCCAAGGGACAGGGGGCGCACAGACCCAGTACTTC.

The chain recombines TRBV4-2 with TRBJ1-6; D perhaps matches TRBD1 (6 bases). Germline CDR1 is LGHNA and CDR2 is YNFKEQ. V was pared by 0 bases and J by 8 bases, with 14 bases between. The CDR3 length is 16 residues. The CDR3 reads CASSQEGTGLDSPLHF. The CDR3 DNA sequence: TGTGCCAGCAGCCAAGAGGGAACAGGGTTGGATTCACCCCTCCACTTT.

The chain links TRBV20-1 to TRBJ2-4, with 8 bases identical to TRBD2. The J call is uncertain, as TRBJ2-7 better fits the DNA end. Looked up from germline, CDR1 is DFQATT and CDR2 is SNEGSKA (reference sequence). The CDR3 runs to 17 residues. The CDR3 region has the DNA TGCAGTGCTAGAGCGGGGCCCGAGCGGGGGATTGACTACGAGCAGTACTTC. Protein product: CSARAGPERGIDYEQYF.

This clonotype has only a few counts. The chain employs TRBV7-9 and TRBJ2-1, with D tentatively TRBD2 (5 bases). The germline V gene encodes CDR1 SEHNR and CDR2 FQNEAQ (reference sequence). The CDR3 runs 16 residues. Between the trimmed V and J ends, which lost 5 bases and 0 bases, there was a span of 14 bases. The CDR3 loop is CASSPLAGISYNEQFF. Here the CDR3 DNA reads TGTGCCAGCAGCCCCCTCGCGGGTATCTCCTACAATGAGCAGTTCTTC.

The chain combines TRBV28 with TRBJ2-2; 8 nucleotides line up with TRBD2. Germline values: CDR1 MDHEN, CDR2 SYDVKM. The trim removed 6 bases at V and 7 bases at J, leaving 7 bases unmatched. The CDR3 has 14 amino acids. The CDR3 nucleotides are TGTGCCAGCAGACGGACTAGCCCAGGCGGGGAGCTGTTTTTT. Its protein product is CASRRTSPGGELFF.

This clonotype was seen at least ten times. This sequence joins TRBV11-2 and TRBJ2-5; TRBD2 matches 14 bases. This CDR3 contains 15 residues. V was pared by 5 bases and J by 4 bases, with 3 bases of the junction left unmatched. From germline, CDR1 is SGHAT and CDR2 FQNNGV. This CDR3 is CASSGLAGGRETQYF. DNA for the CDR3: TGTGCCAGCAGCGGACTAGCGGGGGGACGAGAGACCCAGTACTTC.

The chain employs TRBV5-1 and TRBJ2-1, with 8 bases fitting TRBD1. The junction had 9 bases not matched to a gene; V was cut back by 1 base and J by 0 bases. Germline V gene data show CDR1 as SGHRS and CDR2 as YFSETQ. The CDR3 length is 18 residues. The DNA of the CDR3 is TGCGCCAGCAGCTTGACGACAGGGGCCGTGAGCTCCTACAATGAGCAGTTCTTC. It specifies CASSLTTGAVSSYNEQFF.

V and J are TRBV14 and TRBJ2-2, with a weak D call TRBD1 (6 bases). Germline-derived CDR1 and CDR2 are SGHDN and FVKESK. CDR3 length equals 16 residues. The V gene lost 6 bases and the J gene lost 0 bases, with 14 bases spanning the gap. The CDR3 nucleotides are TGTGCCAGCAGGCAGTCGGACAGCTCGAACACCGGGGAGCTGTTTTTT. Translation: CASRQSDSSNTGELFF.

The chain uses TRBV28 and TRBJ2-1; weak D call: TRBD2 (7 bases). CDR3 size: 13 residues. The V end lost 6 bases, the J end lost 8 bases, and 14 bases lay between the germline ends. Germline V gene sequence: CDR1 MDHEN, CDR2 SYDVKM. The CDR3 nucleotides are TGTGCCAGCAGGAGGGGAGGGGGGTATGAGCAGTTCTTC. Translation: CASRRGGGYEQFF.

V gene TRBV3-1 combines with J gene TRBJ2-5; 7 bases map to TRBD2. V dropped 1 base and J dropped 0; count of bases not matched to a gene: 5. This CDR3 is built from 16 residues. CDR1 and CDR2 from the germline V gene are LGHDT and YNNKEL (reference sequence). CDR3 in amino acids: CASSQGGGGHQETQYF. The DNA of the CDR3 is TGTGCCAGCAGCCAAGGGGGCGGGGGACACCAAGAGACCCAGTACTTC.

The rearrangement joins TRBV4-1 to TRBJ2-1; D is unclear. The CDR3 spans 12 residues. V lost 6 bases, J lost 7 bases, and 10 bases lay in between. Germline loops: CDR1 MGHRA, CDR2 YSYEKL. The CDR3 loop reads CASRSDRNEQFF. DNA for the CDR3: TGCGCCAGCAGGAGCGATCGGAATGAGCAGTTCTTC.

The V gene is TRBV12-5, the J gene TRBJ2-3; D ambiguous. Germline V gene sequence: CDR1 LGHNT, CDR2 FRNRAP. The CDR3 has 12 residues. V lost 9 bases, J lost 0 bases, and 7 bases lay in between. CDR3 protein: CARPPSTDTQYF. DNA for the CDR3: TGTGCTAGACCGCCAAGCACAGATACGCAGTATTTT.

The V and J genes are TRBV20-1 and TRBJ1-1; the D gene is possibly TRBD1 (6 bases). Per the germline V gene, CDR1 is DFQATT and CDR2 is SNEGSKA (reference sequence). Trimming stripped 3 bases from V and 5 bases from J, with 16 bases between. CDR3 size: 14 residues. As DNA, the CDR3 is TGCAGTGCTAGTAGGGGGAGCGGTGAAACTGAAGCTTTCTTT. It translates to CSASRGSGETEAFF.

J is TRBJ2-6 and V is TRBV7-2; 7 bases line up with TRBD1. The CDR3 covers 17 residues. With 5 bases clipped from V and 0 bases from J, the junction kept 7 bases outside the gene matches. The germline V gene encodes CDR1 SGHTA and CDR2 FQGNSA. DNA for the CDR3: TGTGCCAGCAGCGGCCGGACAGGCAACTCTGGGGCCAACGTCCTGACTTTC. It encodes CASSGRTGNSGANVLTF.